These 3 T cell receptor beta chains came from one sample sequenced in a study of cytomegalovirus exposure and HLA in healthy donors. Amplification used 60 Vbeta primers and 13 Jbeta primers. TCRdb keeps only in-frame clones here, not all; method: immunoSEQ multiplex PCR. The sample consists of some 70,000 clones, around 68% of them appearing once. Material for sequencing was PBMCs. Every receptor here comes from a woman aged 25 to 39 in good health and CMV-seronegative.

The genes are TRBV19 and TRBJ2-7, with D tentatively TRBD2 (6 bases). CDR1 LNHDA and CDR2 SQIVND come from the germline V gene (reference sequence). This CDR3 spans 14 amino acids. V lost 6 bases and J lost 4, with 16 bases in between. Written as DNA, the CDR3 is TGTGCCAGTAGCGATCGGGACGGACTATACGAGCAGTACTTC. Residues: CASSDRDGLYEQYF.

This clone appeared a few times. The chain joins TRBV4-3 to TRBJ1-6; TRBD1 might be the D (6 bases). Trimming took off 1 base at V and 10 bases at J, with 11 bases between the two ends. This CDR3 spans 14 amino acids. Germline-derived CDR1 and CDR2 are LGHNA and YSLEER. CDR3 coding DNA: TGCGCCAGCAGCCAAGTACAGGGAAACTCACCCCTCCACTTT. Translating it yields CASSQVQGNSPLHF.

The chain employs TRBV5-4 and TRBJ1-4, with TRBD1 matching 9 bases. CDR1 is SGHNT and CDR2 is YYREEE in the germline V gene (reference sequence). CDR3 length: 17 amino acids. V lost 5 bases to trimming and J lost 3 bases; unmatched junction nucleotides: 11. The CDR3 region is CASRKGTGNGANEKLFF. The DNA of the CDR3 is TGTGCCAGCAGAAAAGGGACAGGGAATGGTGCTAATGAAAAACTGTTTTTT.